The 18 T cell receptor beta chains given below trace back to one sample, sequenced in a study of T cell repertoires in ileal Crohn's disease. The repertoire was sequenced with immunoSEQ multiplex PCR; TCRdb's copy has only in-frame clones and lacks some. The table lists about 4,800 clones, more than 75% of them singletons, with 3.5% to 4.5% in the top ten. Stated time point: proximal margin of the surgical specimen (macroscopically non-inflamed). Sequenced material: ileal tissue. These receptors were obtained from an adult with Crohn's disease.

Here the CDR3 DNA reads TGCGCCAGCAGCTTGGGACAGGGGGCACAAAAACTGTTTTTT. This codes for CASSLGQGAQKLFF. The V gene is TRBV5-1, the J gene TRBJ1-4; 10 nucleotides match TRBD1. V shed 0 bases and J 9 bases; nucleotides not matched to a gene: 2. Germline V gene sequence: CDR1 SGHRS, CDR2 YFSETQ. The CDR3 sequence is 14 residues long.

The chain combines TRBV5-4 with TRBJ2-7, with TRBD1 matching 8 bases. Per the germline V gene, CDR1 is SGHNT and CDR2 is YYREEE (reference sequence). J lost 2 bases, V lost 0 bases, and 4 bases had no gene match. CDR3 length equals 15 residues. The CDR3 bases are TGTGCCAGCAGCTTGGGCAGGGGGCTGACCTACGAGCAGTACTTC. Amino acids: CASSLGRGLTYEQYF.

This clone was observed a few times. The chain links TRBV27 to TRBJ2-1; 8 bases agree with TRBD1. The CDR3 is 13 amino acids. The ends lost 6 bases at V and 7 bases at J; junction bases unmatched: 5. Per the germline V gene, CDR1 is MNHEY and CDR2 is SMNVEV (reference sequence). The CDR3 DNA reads TGTGCCAGCAGAGCAGGGGGCCGTAATGAGCAGTTCTTC. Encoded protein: CASRAGGRNEQFF.

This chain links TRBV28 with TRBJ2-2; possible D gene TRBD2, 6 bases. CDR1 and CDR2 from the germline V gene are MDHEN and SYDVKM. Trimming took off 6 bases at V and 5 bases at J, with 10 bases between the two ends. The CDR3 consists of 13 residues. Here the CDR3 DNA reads TGTGCCAGCAGCGGGGGTGTGACCGGGGAGCTGTTTTTT. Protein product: CASSGGVTGELFF. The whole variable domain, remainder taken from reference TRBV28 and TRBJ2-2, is DVKVTQSSRYLVKRTGEKVFLECVQDMDHENMFWYRQDPGLGLRLIYFSYDVKMKEKGDIPEGYSVSREKKERFSLILESASTNQTSMYLCASSGGVTGELFFGEGSRLTVL.

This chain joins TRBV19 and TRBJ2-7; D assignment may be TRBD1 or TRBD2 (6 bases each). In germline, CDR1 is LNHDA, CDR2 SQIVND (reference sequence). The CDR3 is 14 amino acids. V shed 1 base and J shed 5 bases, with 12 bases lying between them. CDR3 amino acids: CASSIVGGLDEQYF. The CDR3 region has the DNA TGTGCCAGTAGTATAGTGGGGGGCCTCGACGAGCAGTACTTC.

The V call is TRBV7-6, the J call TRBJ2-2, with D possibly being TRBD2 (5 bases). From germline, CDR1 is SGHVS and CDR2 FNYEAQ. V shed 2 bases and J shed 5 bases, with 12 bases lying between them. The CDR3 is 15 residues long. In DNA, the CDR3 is TGTGCCAGCAGCTTATCCCGGACTGGGACCGGGGAGCTGTTTTTT. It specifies CASSLSRTGTGELFF.

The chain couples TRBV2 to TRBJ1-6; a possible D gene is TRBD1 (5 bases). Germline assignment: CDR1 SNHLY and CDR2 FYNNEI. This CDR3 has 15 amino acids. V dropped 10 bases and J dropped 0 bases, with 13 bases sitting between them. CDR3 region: CATRWGGSYNSPLHF. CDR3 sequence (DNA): TGTGCCACCCGGTGGGGGGGCTCCTATAATTCACCCCTCCACTTT.

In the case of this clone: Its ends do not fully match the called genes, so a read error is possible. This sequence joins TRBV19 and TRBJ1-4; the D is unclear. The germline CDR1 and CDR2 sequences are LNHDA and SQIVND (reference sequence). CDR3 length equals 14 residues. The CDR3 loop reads CASSNPFTNEKLFF. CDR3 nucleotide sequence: TGTGCCAGTAGTAATCCGTTTACTAACGAAAAACTGTTTTTT.

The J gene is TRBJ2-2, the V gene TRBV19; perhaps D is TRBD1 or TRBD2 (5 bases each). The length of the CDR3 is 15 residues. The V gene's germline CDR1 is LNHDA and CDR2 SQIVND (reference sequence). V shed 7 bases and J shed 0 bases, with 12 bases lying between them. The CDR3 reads CASKLRGANTGELFF. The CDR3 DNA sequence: TGTGCCAGTAAGTTACGGGGCGCGAACACCGGGGAGCTGTTTTTT.

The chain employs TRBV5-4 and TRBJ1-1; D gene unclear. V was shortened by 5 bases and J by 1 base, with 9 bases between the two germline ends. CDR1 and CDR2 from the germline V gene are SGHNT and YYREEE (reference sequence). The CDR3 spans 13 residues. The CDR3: CASSPRANTEAFF. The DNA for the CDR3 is TGTGCCAGCAGTCCGCGGGCGAACACTGAAGCTTTCTTT.

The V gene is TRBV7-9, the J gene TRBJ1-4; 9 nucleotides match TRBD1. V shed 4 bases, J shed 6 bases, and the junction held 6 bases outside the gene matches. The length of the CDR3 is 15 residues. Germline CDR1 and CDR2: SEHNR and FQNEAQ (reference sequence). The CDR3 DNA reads TGTGCCAGCAGCTGGGGACAGGGTTTGTATGAAAAACTGTTTTTT. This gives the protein CASSWGQGLYEKLFF.

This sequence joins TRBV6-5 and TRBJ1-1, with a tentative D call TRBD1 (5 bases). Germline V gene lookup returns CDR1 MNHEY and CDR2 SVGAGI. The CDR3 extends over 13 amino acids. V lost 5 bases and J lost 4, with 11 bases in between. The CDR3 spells CASSNGRGTEAFF. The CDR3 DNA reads TGTGCCAGCAGTAACGGTAGGGGCACTGAAGCTTTCTTT.

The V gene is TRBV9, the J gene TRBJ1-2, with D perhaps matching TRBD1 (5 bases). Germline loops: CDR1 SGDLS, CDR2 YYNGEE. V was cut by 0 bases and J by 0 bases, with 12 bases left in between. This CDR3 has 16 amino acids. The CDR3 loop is CASSVGAGAANYGYTF. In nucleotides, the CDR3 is TGTGCCAGCAGCGTAGGGGCCGGGGCAGCTAACTATGGCTACACCTTC.

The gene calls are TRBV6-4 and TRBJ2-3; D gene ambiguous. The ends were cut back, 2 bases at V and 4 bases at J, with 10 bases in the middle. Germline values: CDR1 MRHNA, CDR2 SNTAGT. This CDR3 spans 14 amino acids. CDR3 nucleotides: TGTGCCAGCAGTGACGCTGGCGGCTCAGATACGCAGTATTTT. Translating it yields CASSDAGGSDTQYF.

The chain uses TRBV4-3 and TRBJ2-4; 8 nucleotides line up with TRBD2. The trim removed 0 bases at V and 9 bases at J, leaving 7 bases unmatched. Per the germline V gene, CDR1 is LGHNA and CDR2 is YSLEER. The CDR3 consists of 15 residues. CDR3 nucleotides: TGCGCCAGCAGCCAAGATCCCAGCGGGAGCATCATTCAGTACTTC. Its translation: CASSQDPSGSIIQYF.

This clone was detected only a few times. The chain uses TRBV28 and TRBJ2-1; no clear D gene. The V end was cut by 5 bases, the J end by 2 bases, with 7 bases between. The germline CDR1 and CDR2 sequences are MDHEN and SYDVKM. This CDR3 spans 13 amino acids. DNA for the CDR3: TGTGCCAGCAGTAACGGGCCCTACAATGAGCAGTTCTTC. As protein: CASSNGPYNEQFF.

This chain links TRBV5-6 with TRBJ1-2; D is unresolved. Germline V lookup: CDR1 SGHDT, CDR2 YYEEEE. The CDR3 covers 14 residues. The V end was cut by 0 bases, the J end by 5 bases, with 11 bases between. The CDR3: CASSLVSNSYGYTF. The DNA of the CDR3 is TGTGCCAGCAGCTTGGTATCAAACAGTTATGGCTACACCTTC.

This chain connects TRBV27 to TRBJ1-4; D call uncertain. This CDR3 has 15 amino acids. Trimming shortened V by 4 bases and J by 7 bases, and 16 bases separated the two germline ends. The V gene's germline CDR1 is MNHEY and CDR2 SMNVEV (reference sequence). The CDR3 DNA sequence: TGTGCCAGCAGTTCGGACGTCTGGGGTACTGAAAAACTGTTTTTT. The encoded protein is CASSSDVWGTEKLFF.